This TCR beta chain appears in the sequencing data of a study of CXCR3-negative and CXCR3-positive naive CD8 T cells. UMI-labeled 5' RACE TRB cDNA libraries were prepared from the cells. TCRdb reprocessed the 5' RACE reads and keeps a single row for each CDR3 protein, giving no DNA. This table lists some 50,000 distinct CDR3 sequences. In germline, CDR1 is MNHEY, CDR2 SMNVEV (reference sequence). The CDR3 is 13 residues long. Triplicate 300,000-cell sorts were made of each CD8+ T cell subset. Study-level findings and limits: Whereas both naive subsets had comparably high diversity, memory CD8+ cells had much lower diversity. Similar TRBV-TRBJ usage was seen in naive cells (both CXCR3-negative and CXCR3-positive), but memory cells differed. CXCR3 levels fell partly with cryopreservation; most assays relied on fresh PBMCs.

Note on this clonotype: Its matching antigen is unknown.

The V gene is TRBV27, the J gene TRBJ1-1; TCRdb selects TRBD1, and the lack of DNA leaves this call unchecked. The clonotype comes from a human donor in good health. Some clones in this sample may be carry-over from other donors' samples. The material sequenced was naive CXCR3- CD8+ T cells from blood. The subset here: CD45RO-CCR7+CD27+CD95- naive CD8+ T cells lacking CXCR3 (TNR3-). CDR3 residues: CASSRGGNTEAFF.